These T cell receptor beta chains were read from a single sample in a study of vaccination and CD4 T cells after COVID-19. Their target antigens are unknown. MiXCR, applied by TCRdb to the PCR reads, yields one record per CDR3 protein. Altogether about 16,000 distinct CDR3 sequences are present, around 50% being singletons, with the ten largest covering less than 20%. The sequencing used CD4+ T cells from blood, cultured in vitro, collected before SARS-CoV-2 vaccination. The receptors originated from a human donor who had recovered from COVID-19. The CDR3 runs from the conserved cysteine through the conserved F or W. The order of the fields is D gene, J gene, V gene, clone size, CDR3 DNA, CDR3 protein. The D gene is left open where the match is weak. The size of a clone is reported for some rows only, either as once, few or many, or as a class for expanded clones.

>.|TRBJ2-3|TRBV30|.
TGTGCCTGGAGTGTCCGGGGTCGAGGGGCCGTAGATACGCAGTATTTT
CAWSVRGRGAVDTQYF
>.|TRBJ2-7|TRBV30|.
TGTGCCTGGAGTGTTAGTCACAGAAACTACGAGCAGTACTTC
CAWSVSHRNYEQYF
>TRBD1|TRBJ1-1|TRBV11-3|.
TGTGCCAGCAGCACAGGACAGGGGGCCGCTGAAGCTTTCTTT
CASSTGQGAAEAFF
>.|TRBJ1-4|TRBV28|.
TGTGCCAGCGCTCCCTCCCGGGGCCCAACTAATGAAAAACTGTTTTTT
CASAPSRGPTNEKLFF
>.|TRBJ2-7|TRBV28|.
TGTGCCAGCAGTCCCGGTGGGCGGTACGAGCAGTACTTC
CASSPGGRYEQYF
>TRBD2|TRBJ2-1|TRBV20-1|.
TGCAGTGCCCTATTCCGATCGGGGACGGGACTAGCGGGACTACTTACCTACAATGAGCAGTTCTTC
CSALFRSGTGLAGLLTYNEQFF
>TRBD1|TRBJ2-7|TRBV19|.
TGTGCCAGTAGCAGGGGGAAGCCGGTCGGGTACGAGCAGTACTTC
CASSRGKPVGYEQYF
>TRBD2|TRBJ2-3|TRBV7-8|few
TGTGCCAGCAGCTCCTCGACTAGCGGGAGATCGAGAGATACGCAGTATTTT
CASSSSTSGRSRDTQYF
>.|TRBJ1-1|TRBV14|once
TGTGCCAGCAGCCCCTACAGGGACGGCGCTGAAGCTTTCTTT
CASSPYRDGAEAFF
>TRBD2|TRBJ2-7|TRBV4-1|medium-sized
TGCGCCAGCAGCCCGGGACTAGCGGGCGAGCAGTACTTC
CASSPGLAGEQYF
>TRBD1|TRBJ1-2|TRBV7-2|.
TGTGCCAGCAGCTTAGCGAGGGACAGCTATGGCTACACCTTC
CASSLARDSYGYTF
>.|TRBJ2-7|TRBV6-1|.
TGTGCCAGCAGCGGAGTAAGGGCCCTATACGAGCAGTACTTC
CASSGVRALYEQYF
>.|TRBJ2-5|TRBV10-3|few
TGTGCCATCAAGGGGGAAGAGACCCAGTACTTC
CAIKGEETQYF
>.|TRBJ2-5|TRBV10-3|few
TGTGCCACCGGAGTTCAGAAAGAGACCCAGTACTTC
CATGVQKETQYF
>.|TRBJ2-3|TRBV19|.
TGTGCCAGTAGTACCGGACAACGCACAGATACGCAGTATTTT
CASSTGQRTDTQYF
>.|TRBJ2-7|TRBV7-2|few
TGTGCCAGCAGTAGGACCAGCGACCCCTCCTACGAGCAGTACTTC
CASSRTSDPSYEQYF
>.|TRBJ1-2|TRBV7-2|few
TGTGCCAGCAGCCGCGACAACAATGGCTACACCTTC
CASSRDNNGYTF
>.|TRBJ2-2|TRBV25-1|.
TGTGCCAGCAGTGACGGTATTCGCGACACCGGGGAGCTGTTTTTT
CASSDGIRDTGELFF
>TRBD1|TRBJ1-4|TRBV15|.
TGTGCCACCAGCGGCCAGACAGGGCGACATAATGAAAAACTGTTTTTT
CATSGQTGRHNEKLFF
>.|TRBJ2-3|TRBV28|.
TGTGCCAGCACTGATACTACTAGCACAGATACGCAGTATTTT
CASTDTTSTDTQYF
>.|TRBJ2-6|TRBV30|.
TGTGCCTGGAGTACGGGAGAAGGGGCTGGGGCCAACGTCCTGACTTTC
CAWSTGEGAGANVLTF
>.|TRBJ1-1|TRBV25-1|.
TGTGCCAGCAATGGGGACACTGAAGCTTTCTTT
CASNGDTEAFF
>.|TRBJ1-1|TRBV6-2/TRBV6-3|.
TGTGCCAGCAGTTATCTGGCGAACACTGAAGCTTTCTTT
CASSYLANTEAFF
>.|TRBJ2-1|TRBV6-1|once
TGTGCCAGCAGTACCTACCAGGAGCAGTTCTTC
CASSTYQEQFF
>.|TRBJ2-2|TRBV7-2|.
TGTGCCAGCAGCTTAGCCGACTTTAGAACCGGGGAGCTGTTTTTT
CASSLADFRTGELFF
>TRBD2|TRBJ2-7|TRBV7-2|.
TGTGCCAGCAGCTTAGTTGCGACTAGCCTCTCCTACGAGCAGTACTTC
CASSLVATSLSYEQYF
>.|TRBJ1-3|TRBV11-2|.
TGTGCCAGCAGCTTAGGGGCAGTCTCTGGAAACACCATATATTTT
CASSLGAVSGNTIYF
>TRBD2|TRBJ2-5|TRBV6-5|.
TGTGCCAGCAGTTTCCGTATGACTAGCGGGAGGGTGAAGACCCAGTACTTC
CASSFRMTSGRVKTQYF
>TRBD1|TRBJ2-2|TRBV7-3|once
TGTGCCAGCAGCTCGGACAGGGGAGGATACGGGGAGCTGTTTTTT
CASSSDRGGYGELFF
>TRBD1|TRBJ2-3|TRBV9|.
TGTGCCAGCAGCGTGGTATCCGGGACAGGCACAGATACGCAGTATTTT
CASSVVSGTGTDTQYF
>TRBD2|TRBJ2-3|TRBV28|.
TGTGCCAGCAGTTTTGGAGGAGCGGGAGATGCGGATACGCAGTATTTT
CASSFGGAGDADTQYF
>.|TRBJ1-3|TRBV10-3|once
TGTGCCATCAGTGGTCGCGGAGAGGGCCTGGGTGGAAACACCATATATTTT
CAISGRGEGLGGNTIYF
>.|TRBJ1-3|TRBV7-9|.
TGTGCCAGCAGCGCCTCTGGAAACACCATATATTTT
CASSASGNTIYF
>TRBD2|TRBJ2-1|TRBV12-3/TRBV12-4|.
TGTGCCAGCAGTCCTCGGACTAGCGGGGAGAATGAGCAGTTCTTC
CASSPRTSGENEQFF
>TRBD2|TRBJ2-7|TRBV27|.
TGTGCCAGCAGTTTAGGGGGCGGACTAGCGGGGCACTACGAGCAGTACTTC
CASSLGGGLAGHYEQYF
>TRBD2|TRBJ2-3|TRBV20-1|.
TGCAGTGCCCGCGACATGGCTAGCGGACCCACAGATACGCAGTATTTT
CSARDMASGPTDTQYF
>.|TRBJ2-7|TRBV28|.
TGTGCCAGCAGTCCTCCAGGTTACGAGCAGTACTTC
CASSPPGYEQYF
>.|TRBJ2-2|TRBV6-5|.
TGTGCCAGCAGTTACGCGATGGGGGTATCCGGGGAGCTGTTTTTT
CASSYAMGVSGELFF
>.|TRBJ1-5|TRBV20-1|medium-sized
TGCAGTGGTTTGACAGGAGTCAGCAATCAGCCCCAGCATTTT
CSGLTGVSNQPQHF
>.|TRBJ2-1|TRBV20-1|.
TGCAGTGCTCTACGCGGCGGGAAGTACGAGCAGTTCTTC
CSALRGGKYEQFF
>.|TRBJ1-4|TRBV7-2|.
TGTGCCAGCAGCTCTCGGGGTCTGGGGACTAATGAAAAACTGTTTTTT
CASSSRGLGTNEKLFF
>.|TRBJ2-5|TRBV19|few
TGTGCCAGTAGTAGGGGGCGGAAAGAGACCCAGTACTTC
CASSRGRKETQYF
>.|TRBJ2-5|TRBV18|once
TGTGCCAGCTCACCGCCAAGCAGCCAAGAGACCCAGTACTTC
CASSPPSSQETQYF
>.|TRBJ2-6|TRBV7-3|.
TGTGCCAGCAGCTTAACTGGCAGGAGCTCTGGGGCCAACGTCCTGACTTTC
CASSLTGRSSGANVLTF
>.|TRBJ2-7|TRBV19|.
TGTGCCAGTAGTGAAATCGGTTTGGGCCCGATGTACTACGAGCAGTACTTC
CASSEIGLGPMYYEQYF
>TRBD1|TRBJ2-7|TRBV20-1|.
TGCAGTGCAACCGGGACAGCCTACGAGCAGTACTTC
CSATGTAYEQYF
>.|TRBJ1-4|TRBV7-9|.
TGTGCCAGCAGCCTCACGGAGTCATCGAATGAAAAACTGTTTTTT
CASSLTESSNEKLFF
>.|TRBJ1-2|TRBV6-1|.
TGTGCCAGCAGCGTTAACGTCCAGGGGAATCGTGGCTACACCTTC
CASSVNVQGNRGYTF
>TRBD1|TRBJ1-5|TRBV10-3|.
TGTGCCATCAGTGGGACAGGGGGCAATCAGCCCCAGCATTTT
CAISGTGGNQPQHF
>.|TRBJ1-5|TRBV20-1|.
TGCAGTGCTAGAGTTAGGCAGGATAGCAATCAGCCCCAGCATTTT
CSARVRQDSNQPQHF
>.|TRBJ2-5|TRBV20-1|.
TGCAGTGCTAGGGCGCCGTCTAGTTTTAAAGAGACCCAGTACTTC
CSARAPSSFKETQYF
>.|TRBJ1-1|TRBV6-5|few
TGTGCCAGCAGTTACACTGGACGGTCAAACACTGAAGCTTTCTTT
CASSYTGRSNTEAFF
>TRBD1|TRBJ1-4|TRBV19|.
TGTGCCAGTAGTATAGATCGGGGACAGGGAAGACTGTTTTTT
CASSIDRGQGRLFF
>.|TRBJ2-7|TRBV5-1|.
TGCGCCAGCAGCTTGGACAGGGATACCTACGAGCAGTACTTC
CASSLDRDTYEQYF